The 23 T cell receptor beta chains given below trace back to one sample, sequenced in a study of Graves' ophthalmopathy and Graves' hyperthyroidism. Researchers took RNA transcripts and amplified TCR beta CDR3 regions from them. A first-round RT-PCR used HTBI primers, followed by a second-round multiplex PCR. Each CDR3 protein gets one entry after TCRdb re-called the multiplex PCR reads with MiXCR. This sample yields around 1,200,000 distinct CDR3 sequences, of which 36% are seen a single time; approximately 12% belongs to the top ten. Input material: peripheral blood or thyroid tissue (not recorded which). All receptors come from an adult man with Graves' hyperthyroidism.

V is TRBV3-1 and J is TRBJ1-5, with D unclear. Trimming removed 0 bases at V and 7 bases at J, with 7 bases between. Germline V gives CDR1 LGHDT, CDR2 YNNKEL (reference sequence). The CDR3 consists of 13 residues. The CDR3 loop reads CASSQETDQPQHF. The CDR3 region has the DNA TGTGCCAGCAGCCAAGAGACCGACCAGCCCCAGCATTTT.

There are many counts of this clonotype. The rearrangement joins TRBV29-1 to TRBJ2-7; 7 nucleotides line up with TRBD1. The CDR3 runs 15 residues. The trim removed 7 bases at V and 0 bases at J, leaving 12 bases unmatched. CDR1 is SQVTM and CDR2 is ANQGSEA in the germline V gene. CDR3 amino acids: CSALGGPRSSYEQYF. In nucleotides, the CDR3 is TGCAGCGCACTAGGGGGCCCTAGGAGCTCCTACGAGCAGTACTTC.

This clonotype has just a few counts. The CDR3 DNA reads TGTGCCTGGAGTGGACCTAGCGGTTACGAGCAGTACTTC. This encodes CAWSGPSGYEQYF. The chain combines TRBV30 with TRBJ2-7; TRBD2 matches at 7 bases. CDR1 and CDR2 from the germline V gene are GTSNPN and SVGIG (reference sequence). After removal of 1 base from V and 4 bases from J, the junction contained 4 bases not matched to a gene. This CDR3 has 13 amino acids.

Comments on this clonotype: This may be a read error: a much more frequent sequence differs by one nucleotide. J is TRBJ1-6 and V is TRBV9; 7 bases agree with TRBD1. In germline, CDR1 is SGDLS, CDR2 YYNGEE. CDR3 length: 16 amino acids. CDR3 nucleotides: TGTGCCAGCAGCACATCACAGGGGCTGGATAATTCACCCTTCCACTTT. This encodes CASSTSQGLDNSPFHF.

This clonotype showed up just once. Germline and junction disagree at one end, which may indicate a read error. V gene TRBV2 combines with J gene TRBJ2-2, with 8 bases that match TRBD1. This CDR3 has 16 residues. Looked up from germline, CDR1 is SNHLY and CDR2 is FYNNEI. The CDR3 spells CASSPLDRESTGEPFF. As DNA, the CDR3 is TGTGCCAGCAGCCCCCTGGACAGGGAGAGCACCGGGGAGCCGTTTTTT.

This clonotype was seen at least ten times. The chain joins TRBV20-1 to TRBJ2-7, with D unresolved. From germline, CDR1 is DFQATT and CDR2 SNEGSKA (reference sequence). The CDR3 is made up of 11 amino acids. V was clipped by 5 bases and J by 3 bases, with 8 bases between them. CDR3 nucleotide sequence: TGCAGTGCTCGTAACAGCTACGAGCAGTACTTC. This translates into CSARNSYEQYF.

The V gene is TRBV7-8, the J gene TRBJ1-3; tentatively, D is TRBD1 (6 bases). From germline, CDR1 is SGHVS and CDR2 FQNEAQ. The V end was cut by 5 bases, the J end by 7 bases, with 15 bases between. The CDR3 runs to 14 residues. CDR3 sequence (DNA): TGTGCCAGCAGCCTAGACAGGCCCATGAACACCATATATTTT. Protein product: CASSLDRPMNTIYF.

This clonotype has a count of ten or more. This chain uses TRBV7-2 with TRBJ2-2; no reliable D call. CDR3 size: 14 residues. V lost 5 bases to trimming and J lost 0 bases, with 7 bases between them. Germline lookup yields CDR1 SGHTA and CDR2 FQGNSA. The DNA of the CDR3 is TGTGCCAGCAGCCCGACATCGAACACCGGGGAGCTGTTTTTT. Translated: CASSPTSNTGELFF.

The chain uses TRBV6-1 and TRBJ1-6; perhaps TRBD1 as D (6 bases). The V end lost 3 bases, the J end lost 11 bases, and 11 bases lay between the germline ends. The germline gives CDR1 MNHNS, CDR2 SASEGT. The CDR3 is 13 amino acids. The CDR3 region has the DNA TGTGCCAGCAGTGACAAACAGGGCCCACCCCTCCACTTT. Protein product: CASSDKQGPPLHF.

The chain joins TRBV7-2 to TRBJ2-7; TRBD1 matches 12 bases. The CDR3 is 14 amino acids. Germline-derived CDR1 and CDR2 are SGHTA and FQGNSA. Trimming cost V 3 bases and J 6 bases; bases outside gene matches: 3. CDR3 residues: CASSFLGQGAEQYF. The CDR3 bases are TGTGCCAGCAGCTTTTTGGGACAGGGGGCCGAGCAGTACTTC.

The rearrangement joins TRBV7-2 to TRBJ2-7; no clear D. The length of the CDR3 is 13 residues. V gave up 6 bases and J gave up 3 bases, with 12 bases separating them. CDR1 and CDR2 (germline): SGHTA, FQGNSA. CDR3 coding DNA: TGTGCCAGCAGTGTCTCCGACTTCTACGAGCAGTACTTC. It yields the protein CASSVSDFYEQYF.

This clonotype was seen a handful of times. The chain has TRBV7-9 and TRBJ2-7; D is uncertain. CDR3 length: 13 amino acids. Germline assignment: CDR1 SEHNR and CDR2 FQNEAQ (reference sequence). Trimming removed 7 bases from V and 0 bases from J, with 10 bases in between. This CDR3 reads CASKRPSSYEQYF. CDR3 coding DNA: TGTGCCAGCAAGAGACCCAGCTCCTACGAGCAGTACTTC.

This clonotype has a count of ten or more. The chain recombines TRBV5-1 with TRBJ1-1; 9 positions agree with TRBD1. Germline V CDR1 and CDR2: SGHRS, YFSETQ. J was trimmed by 1 base and V by 0 bases; bases with no gene match: 1. The CDR3 length is 15 residues. As DNA, the CDR3 is TGCGCCAGCAGCTTGGGGGGACAGGGGAACACTGAAGCTTTCTTT. This gives the protein CASSLGGQGNTEAFF.

This clonotype was recorded many times. The chain couples TRBV10-3 to TRBJ2-2; TRBD1 matches at 7 bases. The V and J ends lost 10 bases and 3 bases, in that order; junction bases with no gene match: 8. Per germline, CDR1 ENHRY and CDR2 SYGVKD. This CDR3 has 14 amino acids. DNA for the CDR3: TGTGCCACCCTCAGGGGGACAGACACCGGGGAGCTGTTTTTT. Protein product: CATLRGTDTGELFF.

This clonotype showed up just a few times. The chain carries TRBV28 and TRBJ2-7; 7 nucleotides agree with TRBD1. CDR1 and CDR2 from the germline V gene are MDHEN and SYDVKM. The CDR3 runs 13 residues. The V gene end was trimmed by 7 bases and the J gene end by 3 bases; junction bases not matched to a gene: 6. The CDR3 DNA reads as TGTGCCAGCACCCGGGCAGGGGGCTACGAGCAGTACTTC. Translating it yields CASTRAGGYEQYF.

This clonotype was counted at least ten times. The rearrangement joins TRBV12-3 or TRBV12-4 to TRBJ1-2; no clear D. The CDR3 extends over 12 amino acids. V lost 3 bases, J lost 5 bases, and 7 bases lay in between. The CDR3 reads CASSLSVYGYTF. CDR3 in DNA: TGTGCCAGCAGTTTGTCCGTTTATGGCTACACCTTC.

The rearrangement uses TRBV10-3 and TRBJ1-2, with D uncertain. The CDR3 consists of 13 residues. CDR1 is ENHRY and CDR2 is SYGVKD in the germline V gene. Trimming took 2 bases from V and 4 from J, leaving 8 bases between them. The CDR3 is CAISERTAYGYTF. The CDR3 DNA follows: TGTGCCATCAGTGAGAGGACGGCCTATGGCTACACCTTC.

Comment on this clonotype: This sequence may be a read error, since a much larger clone differs from it by one base. The chain joins TRBV5-1 to TRBJ2-6, with D perhaps TRBD2 (5 bases). With 4 bases removed from V and 0 bases from J, the gap between germline ends came to 11 bases. Per the germline V gene, CDR1 is SGHRS and CDR2 is YFSETQ. This CDR3 contains 16 residues. The DNA of the CDR3 is TGCGCCAGCAGCCCCGGGGTAAACTCTGGGGCCAACGTCCTGACTTTC. It encodes CASSPGVNSGANVLTF.

This clonotype appeared many times. The rearrangement links TRBV20-1 to TRBJ1-3; D remains ambiguous. This CDR3 region has 13 residues. In germline, CDR1 is DFQATT, CDR2 SNEGSKA (reference sequence). V gave up 2 bases and J gave up 0 bases, with 5 bases separating them. The chain's CDR3 is CSARSRSGNTIYF. The CDR3 DNA sequence: TGCAGTGCTAGATCCCGCTCTGGAAACACCATATATTTT.

Points on this clonotype: A much bigger clone sits one base away, suggesting this may be a read error. This chain joins TRBV6-2 or TRBV6-3 and TRBJ1-2, with D hard to call. This CDR3 comprises 12 residues. CDR1 and CDR2 from the germline V gene are MNHEY and SVGEGT. The ends were cut back, 2 bases at V and 8 bases at J, with 9 bases in the middle. Written as DNA, the CDR3 is TGTGCCAGCAGTTACGGCACCAGCGGCTACACCTTC. Amino acid sequence: CASSYGTSGYTF.

With respect to this clonotype: Compared with germline, one end of the junction differs, possibly owing to a read error. The chain uses TRBV12-3 or TRBV12-4 and TRBJ2-7; the D is unclear. The CDR3 sequence is 13 residues long. CDR3 nucleotides: TGTGCCAACAGTCCCCACCCCTCCTACGAGCAGTACTTC. Translating gives CANSPHPSYEQYF.

The chain joins TRBV19 to TRBJ2-2; 9 bases are a match to TRBD1. CDR1 is LNHDA, CDR2 SQIVND, per germline (reference sequence). With 5 bases clipped from V and 9 bases from J, the junction kept 7 bases outside the gene matches. This CDR3 comprises 14 residues. This CDR3 reads CASSEGTGTRELFF. The CDR3 bases are TGTGCCAGTAGTGAGGGGACAGGGACCAGGGAGCTGTTTTTT.

V is TRBV24-1 and J is TRBJ1-6; 8 nucleotides line up with TRBD1. This CDR3 comprises 16 residues. CDR1 KGHDR and CDR2 SFDVKD come from the germline V gene. Trimming cost V 2 bases and J 8 bases; bases outside gene matches: 7. The CDR3 sequence: CATSDSSTGADSPLHF. The CDR3 DNA reads as TGTGCCACCAGTGATTCGTCGACAGGGGCAGATTCACCCCTCCACTTT.